This T cell receptor beta chain was recovered during a study of T-cell reconstitution after alpha-beta-depleted transplantation in children. Germline CDR1 is DFQATT and CDR2 is SNEGSKA (reference sequence). The CDR3 is made up of 15 amino acids. V was clipped by 0 bases and J by 4 bases, with 16 bases between them. TCRbeta library construction was performed incorporating unique molecular identifiers. TCRdb re-analysed the PCR reads in MiXCR, keeping a single row per CDR3 protein. Here the sample spans hundreds of thousands of distinct CDR3 sequences, around a sixth being singletons. This clonotype was detected many times.

Material: PBMCs from the stem cell graft donor, obtained from the stem cell graft. This receptor was identified in a human donor who donated a stem cell graft to a child with acute myeloid leukemia. V is TRBV20-1 and J is TRBJ2-7; TRBD1 might be the D (5 bases). The CDR3: CSARDRRTSHYEQYF. CDR3 in DNA: TGCAGTGCTAGAGATCGTAGGACATCCCATTACGAGCAGTACTTC.